The text below deals with one T cell receptor beta chain. These data are taken from a study of Tregs in tolerant kidney transplant recipients. The assay was immunoSEQ multiplex PCR, and TCRdb's table has in-frame clones only and misses some. The sample records about 110,000 clones, around 89% being singletons. Unstimulated regulatory T cells (CD4+CD25+CD127-), CD4+CD25- non-regulatory cells, CD4 and CD8 cells were FACS-sorted from thawed PBMCs. This CDR3 region has 12 residues. The germline gives CDR1 SGHDN, CDR2 FVKESK. With 1 base removed from V and 7 bases from J, the gap between germline ends came to 6 bases.

This receptor was taken from a human donor who received a combined kidney and bone marrow transplant. The rearrangement uses TRBV14 and TRBJ2-3; no firm D call. This specimen was CD4+ T cells from blood, taken before the transplant. The CDR3 nucleotides are TGTGCCAGCAGCCAAGGCGGATATACGCAGTATTTT. Translated: CASSQGGYTQYF. The full variable domain, its missing parts supplied by reference TRBV14 and TRBJ2-3, is EAGVTQFPSHSVIEKGQTVTLRCDPISGHDNLYWYRRVMGKEIKFLLHFVKESKQDESGMPNNRFLAERTGGTYSTLKVQPAELEDSGVYFCASSQGGYTQYFGPGTRLTVL.